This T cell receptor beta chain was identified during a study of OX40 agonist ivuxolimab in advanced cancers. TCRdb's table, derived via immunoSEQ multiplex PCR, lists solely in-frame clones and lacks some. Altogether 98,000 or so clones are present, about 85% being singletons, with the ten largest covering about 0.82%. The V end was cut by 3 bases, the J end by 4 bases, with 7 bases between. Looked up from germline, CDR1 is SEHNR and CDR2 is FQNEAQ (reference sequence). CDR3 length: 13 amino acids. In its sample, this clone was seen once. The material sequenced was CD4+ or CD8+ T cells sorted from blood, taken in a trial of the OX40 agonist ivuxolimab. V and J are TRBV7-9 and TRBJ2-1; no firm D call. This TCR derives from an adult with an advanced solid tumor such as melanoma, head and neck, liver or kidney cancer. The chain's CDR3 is CASSFEEYNEQFF. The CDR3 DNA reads TGTGCCAGCAGCTTCGAGGAGTACAATGAGCAGTTCTTC.